This T cell receptor beta chain was recovered during a study of T cell repertoires in cytomegalovirus infection. Each CDR3 protein is one row after TCRdb ran MiXCR on the reads. The sample holds 600,000 to 800,000 distinct CDR3 sequences; approximately 24% are singletons and the top ten take 8%. The study, taken as a whole, reports: Individuals carrying CMV plus the relevant HLA were identified by cumulative frequency of public TCR beta families.

Comment on this clonotype: The antigen is not known.

The sequenced sample was CD8+ T cells from PBMCs. This TCR was recovered from a human donor in good health (CMV status not recorded). Some clones in this sample may be carry-over from other donors' samples.

The CDR3 DNA is TGTGCCACCAGTGATCCCGTTACGACAGAACAAACCGCAGATACGCAGTATTTT. Its protein is CATSDPVTTEQTADTQYF. The chain uses TRBV24-1 and TRBJ2-3, with D possibly matching TRBD1 (5 bases). Trimming left V 3 bases short and J 4 bases short, with 22 bases between. This CDR3 has 18 amino acids. Germline-derived CDR1 and CDR2 are KGHDR and SFDVKD.